The clone carrying this T cell receptor beta chain was found once. There are 15 residues in the CDR3. Germline V gene sequence: CDR1 MDHEN, CDR2 SYDVKM. V dropped 10 bases and J dropped 3 bases, with 19 bases sitting between them. The sample comes from a study of blood T cell repertoires in COVID-19. Study context: Sites across the United States, Italy and Spain contributed samples from acute and convalescent COVID-19.

Original processing notes: Scientists estimated how many nucleated cells there were by amplifying reference gene primers. The data were produced by immunoSEQ multiplex PCR, yet TCRdb's version contains in-frame clones alone and is incomplete. V, J and clone size reflect that table, while D and trimming were determined from the DNA. The sample consists of 95,000 to 150,000 clones, 85% of them appearing once. The chain uses TRBV28 and TRBJ2-1; possible D gene TRBD2, 7 bases. The sequencing input was peripheral blood. The clonotype originates from a woman aged 80 or older with acute or convalescent COVID-19. As DNA, the CDR3 is TGTGCCACCTGCCTAGGGGGGACTATCTACAATGAGCAGTTCTTC. Its translation: CATCLGGTIYNEQFF.